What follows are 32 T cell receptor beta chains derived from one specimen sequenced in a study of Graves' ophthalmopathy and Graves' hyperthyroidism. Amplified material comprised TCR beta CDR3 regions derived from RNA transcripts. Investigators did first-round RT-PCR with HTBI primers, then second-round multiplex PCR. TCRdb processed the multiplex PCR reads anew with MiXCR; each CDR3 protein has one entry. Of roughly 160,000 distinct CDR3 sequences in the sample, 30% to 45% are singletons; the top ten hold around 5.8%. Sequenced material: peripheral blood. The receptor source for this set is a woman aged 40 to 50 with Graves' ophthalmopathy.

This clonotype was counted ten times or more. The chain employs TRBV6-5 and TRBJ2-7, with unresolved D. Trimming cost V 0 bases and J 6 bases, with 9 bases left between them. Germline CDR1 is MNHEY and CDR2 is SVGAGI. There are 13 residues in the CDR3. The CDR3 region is CASSYSEALEQYF. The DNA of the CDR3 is TGTGCCAGCAGTTACTCTGAGGCCCTCGAGCAGTACTTC.

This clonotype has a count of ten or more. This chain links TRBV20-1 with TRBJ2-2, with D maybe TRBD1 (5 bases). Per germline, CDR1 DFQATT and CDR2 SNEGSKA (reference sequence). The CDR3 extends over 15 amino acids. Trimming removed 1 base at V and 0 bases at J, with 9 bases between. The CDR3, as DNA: TGCAGTGCTAGAGCGCAGGGCCCGAACACCGGGGAGCTGTTTTTT. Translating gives CSARAQGPNTGELFF.

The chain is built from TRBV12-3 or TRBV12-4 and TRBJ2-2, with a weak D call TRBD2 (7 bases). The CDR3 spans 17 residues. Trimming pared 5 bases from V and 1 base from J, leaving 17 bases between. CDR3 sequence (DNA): TGTGCCAGCAGTCCCCGGGGGCGGGAGTTGAACACCGGGGAGCTGTTTTTT. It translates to CASSPRGRELNTGELFF.

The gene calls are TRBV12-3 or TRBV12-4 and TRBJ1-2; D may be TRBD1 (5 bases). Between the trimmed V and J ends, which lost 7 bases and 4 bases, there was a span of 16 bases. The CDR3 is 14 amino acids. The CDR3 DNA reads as TGTGCCAGCATCCATTCCCACAGGAGCTATGGCTACACCTTC. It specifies CASIHSHRSYGYTF.

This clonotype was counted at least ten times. This CDR3 is CASSYGLAGGEQYF. The CDR3 DNA sequence: TGTGCCAGCAGTTATGGGCTAGCGGGAGGCGAGCAGTACTTC. The chain carries TRBV6-2 or TRBV6-3 and TRBJ2-7; TRBD2 matches at 11 bases. V shed 3 bases and J 6 bases; nucleotides not matched to a gene: 4. CDR3 size: 14 residues. CDR1 and CDR2 (germline): MNHEY, SVGEGT.

The DNA for the CDR3 is TGTGCCAGCAGTGGGGAGGTCCTCGGAGGGCCGATAGAGACCCAGTACTTC. Its translation is CASSGEVLGGPIETQYF. The J gene is TRBJ2-5, the V gene TRBV12-3 or TRBV12-4; possible D gene TRBD2, 6 bases. The CDR3 loop spans 17 amino acids. The V and J ends lost 5 bases and 4 bases respectively, with 23 bases between them.

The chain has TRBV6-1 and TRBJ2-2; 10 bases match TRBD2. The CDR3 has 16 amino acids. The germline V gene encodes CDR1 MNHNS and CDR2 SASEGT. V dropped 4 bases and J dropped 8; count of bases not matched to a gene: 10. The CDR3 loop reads CASSAYVAGGSGELFF. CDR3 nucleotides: TGTGCCAGCAGTGCCTATGTAGCGGGAGGTTCGGGGGAGCTGTTTTTT.

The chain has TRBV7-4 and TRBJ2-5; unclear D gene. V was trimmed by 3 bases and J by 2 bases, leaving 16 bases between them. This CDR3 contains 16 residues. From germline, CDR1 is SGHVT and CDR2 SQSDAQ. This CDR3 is CASSFTSIGIQETQYF. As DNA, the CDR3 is TGTGCCAGCAGCTTTACAAGTATAGGGATACAAGAGACCCAGTACTTC.

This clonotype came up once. CDR3 in amino acids: CASSERRRLDGYTF. In DNA, the CDR3 is TGTGCCAGCAGTGAACGTCGTAGGCTGGATGGCTACACCTTC. J is TRBJ1-2 and V is TRBV6-1; D remains ambiguous. Germline CDR1 reads MNHNS; CDR2 reads SASEGT. V was trimmed by 2 bases and J by 6 bases, leaving 13 bases between them. This CDR3 has 14 residues.

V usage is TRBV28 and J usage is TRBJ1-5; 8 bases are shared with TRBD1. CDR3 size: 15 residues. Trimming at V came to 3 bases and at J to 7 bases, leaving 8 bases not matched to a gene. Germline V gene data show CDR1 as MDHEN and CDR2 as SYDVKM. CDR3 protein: CASSFRQGPGQPQHF. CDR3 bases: TGTGCCAGCAGTTTTAGACAGGGGCCGGGACAGCCCCAGCATTTT. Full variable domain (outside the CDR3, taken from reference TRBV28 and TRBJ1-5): DVKVTQSSRYLVKRTGEKVFLECVQDMDHENMFWYRQDPGLGLRLIYFSYDVKMKEKGDIPEGYSVSREKKERFSLILESASTNQTSMYLCASSFRQGPGQPQHFGDGTRLSIL.

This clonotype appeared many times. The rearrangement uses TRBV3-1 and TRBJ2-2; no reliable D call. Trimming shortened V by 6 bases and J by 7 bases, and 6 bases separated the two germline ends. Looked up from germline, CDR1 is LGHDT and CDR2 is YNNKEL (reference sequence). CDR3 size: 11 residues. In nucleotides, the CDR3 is TGTGCCAGCAGGCGAGGCGGGGAGCTGTTTTTT. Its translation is CASRRGGELFF.

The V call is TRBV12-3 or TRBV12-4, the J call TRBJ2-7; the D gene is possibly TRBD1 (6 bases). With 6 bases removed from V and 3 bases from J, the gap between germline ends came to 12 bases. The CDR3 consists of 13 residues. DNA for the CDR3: TGTGCCAGCAGGGTCGGACAGAGCTACGAGCAGTACTTC. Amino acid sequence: CASRVGQSYEQYF.

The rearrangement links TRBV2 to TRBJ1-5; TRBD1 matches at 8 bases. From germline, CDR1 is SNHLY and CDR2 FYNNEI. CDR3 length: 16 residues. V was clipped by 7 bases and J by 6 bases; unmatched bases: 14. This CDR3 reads CASKDGTGGSSQPQHF. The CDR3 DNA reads TGTGCCAGCAAAGACGGGACAGGAGGGAGCTCTCAGCCCCAGCATTTT.

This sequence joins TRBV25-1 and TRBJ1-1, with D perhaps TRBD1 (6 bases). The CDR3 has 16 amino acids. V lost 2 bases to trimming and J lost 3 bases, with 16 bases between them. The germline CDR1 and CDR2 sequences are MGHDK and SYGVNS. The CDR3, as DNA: TGTGCCAGCAGTGAAGGGGTAGGGGCAGGGGACACTGAAGCTTTCTTT. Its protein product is CASSEGVGAGDTEAFF.

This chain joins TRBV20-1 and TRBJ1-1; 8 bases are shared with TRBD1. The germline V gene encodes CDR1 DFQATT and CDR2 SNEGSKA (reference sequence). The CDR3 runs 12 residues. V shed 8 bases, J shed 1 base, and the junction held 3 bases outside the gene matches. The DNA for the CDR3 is TGCAGTATCGACAGGGGGAACACTGAAGCTTTCTTT. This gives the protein CSIDRGNTEAFF.

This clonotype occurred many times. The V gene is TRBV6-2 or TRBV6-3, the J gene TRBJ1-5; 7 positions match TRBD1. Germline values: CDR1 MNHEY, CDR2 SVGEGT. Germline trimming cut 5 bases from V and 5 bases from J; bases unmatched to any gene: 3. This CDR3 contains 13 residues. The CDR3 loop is CASSPGGDQPQHF. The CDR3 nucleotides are TGTGCCAGCAGTCCAGGGGGGGATCAGCCCCAGCATTTT.

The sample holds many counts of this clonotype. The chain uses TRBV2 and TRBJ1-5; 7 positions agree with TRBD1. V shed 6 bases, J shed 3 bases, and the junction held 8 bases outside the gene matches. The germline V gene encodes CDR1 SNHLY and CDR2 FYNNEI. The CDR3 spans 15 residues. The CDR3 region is CASRSGGQNNQPQHF. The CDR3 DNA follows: TGTGCCAGCAGGAGTGGGGGACAGAACAATCAGCCCCAGCATTTT.

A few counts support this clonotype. In DNA, the CDR3 is TGTGCCAGCAGTTACGACAAGGGAGGGTCAGAGACCCAGTACTTC. Encoded protein: CASSYDKGGSETQYF. The genes are TRBV6-2 or TRBV6-3 and TRBJ2-5; 7 bases map to TRBD2. Germline CDR1 reads MNHEY; CDR2 reads SVGEGT. This CDR3 is built from 15 residues. The ends lost 2 bases at V and 4 bases at J; junction bases unmatched: 7.

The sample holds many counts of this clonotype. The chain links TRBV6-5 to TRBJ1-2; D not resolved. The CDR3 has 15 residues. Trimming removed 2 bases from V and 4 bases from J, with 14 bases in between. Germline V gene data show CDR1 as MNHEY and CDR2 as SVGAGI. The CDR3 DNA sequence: TGTGCCAGCAGTTACATTCCAGGACGGCTCTATGGCTACACCTTC. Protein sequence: CASSYIPGRLYGYTF.

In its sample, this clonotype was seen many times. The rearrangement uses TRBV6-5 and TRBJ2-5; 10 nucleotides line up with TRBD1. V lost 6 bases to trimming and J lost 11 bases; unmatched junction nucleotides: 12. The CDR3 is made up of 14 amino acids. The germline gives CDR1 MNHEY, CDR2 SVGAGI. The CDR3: CASRSGTGAVYQYF. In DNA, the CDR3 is TGTGCCAGCAGATCCGGGACAGGGGCCGTGTATCAGTACTTC.

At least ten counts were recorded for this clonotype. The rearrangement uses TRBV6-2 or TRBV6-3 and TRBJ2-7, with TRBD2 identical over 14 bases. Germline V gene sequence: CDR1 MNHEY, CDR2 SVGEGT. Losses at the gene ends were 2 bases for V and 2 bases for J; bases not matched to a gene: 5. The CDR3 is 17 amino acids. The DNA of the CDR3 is TGTGCCAGCAGTTACGGGACTAGCGGGAGTGGTACCTACGAGCAGTACTTC. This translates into CASSYGTSGSGTYEQYF.

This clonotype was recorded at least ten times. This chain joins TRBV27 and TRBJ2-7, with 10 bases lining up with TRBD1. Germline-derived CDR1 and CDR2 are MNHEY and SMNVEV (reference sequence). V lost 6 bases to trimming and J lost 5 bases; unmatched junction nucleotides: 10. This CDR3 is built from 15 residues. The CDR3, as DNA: TGTGCCAGCAGGGACCTGGGACAGGGGATGGACGAGCAGTACTTC. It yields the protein CASRDLGQGMDEQYF.

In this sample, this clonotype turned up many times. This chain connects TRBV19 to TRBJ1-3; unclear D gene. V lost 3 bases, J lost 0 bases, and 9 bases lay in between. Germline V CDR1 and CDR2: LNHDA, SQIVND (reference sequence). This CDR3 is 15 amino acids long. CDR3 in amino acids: CASSIGGNSGNTIYF. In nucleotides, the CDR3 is TGTGCCAGTAGTATCGGTGGTAACTCTGGAAACACCATATATTTT.

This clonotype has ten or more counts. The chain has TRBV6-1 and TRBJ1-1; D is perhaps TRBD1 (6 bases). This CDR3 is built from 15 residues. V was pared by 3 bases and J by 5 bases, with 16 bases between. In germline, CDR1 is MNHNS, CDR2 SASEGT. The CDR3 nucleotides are TGTGCCAGCAGTGAGATCCCAGGGGTAAAGACTGAAGCTTTCTTT. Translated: CASSEIPGVKTEAFF.

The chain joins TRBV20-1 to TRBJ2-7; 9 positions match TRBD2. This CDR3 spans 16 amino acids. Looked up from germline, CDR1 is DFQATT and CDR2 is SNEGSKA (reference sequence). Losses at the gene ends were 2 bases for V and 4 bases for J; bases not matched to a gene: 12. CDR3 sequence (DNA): TGCAGTGCTAGATCGCCCTCTGGCAGCGGGAGGTACGAGCAGTACTTC. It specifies CSARSPSGSGRYEQYF.

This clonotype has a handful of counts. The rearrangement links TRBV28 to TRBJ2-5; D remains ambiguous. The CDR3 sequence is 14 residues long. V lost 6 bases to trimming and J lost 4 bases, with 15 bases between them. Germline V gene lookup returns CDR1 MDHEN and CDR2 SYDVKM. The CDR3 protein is CASRHPLSRETQYF. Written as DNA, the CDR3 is TGTGCCAGCAGACACCCCTTATCCCGAGAGACCCAGTACTTC.

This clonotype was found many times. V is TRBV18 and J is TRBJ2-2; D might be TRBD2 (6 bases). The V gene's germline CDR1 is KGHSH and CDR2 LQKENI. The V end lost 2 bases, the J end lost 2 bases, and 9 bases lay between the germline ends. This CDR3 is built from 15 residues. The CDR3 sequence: CASSPGGDNTGELFF. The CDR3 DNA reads TGTGCCAGCTCACCAGGAGGGGATAACACCGGGGAGCTGTTTTTT.

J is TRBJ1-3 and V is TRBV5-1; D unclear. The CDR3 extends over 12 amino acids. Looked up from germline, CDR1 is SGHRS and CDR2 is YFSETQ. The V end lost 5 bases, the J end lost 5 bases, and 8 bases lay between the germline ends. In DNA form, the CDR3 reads TGCGCCAGCAGGACACGCAGAAACACCATATATTTT. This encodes CASRTRRNTIYF.

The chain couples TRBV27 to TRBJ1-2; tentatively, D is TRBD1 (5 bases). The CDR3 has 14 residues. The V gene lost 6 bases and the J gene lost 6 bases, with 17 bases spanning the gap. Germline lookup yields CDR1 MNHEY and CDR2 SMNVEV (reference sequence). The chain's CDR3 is CASSFRDGRNGYTF. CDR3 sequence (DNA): TGTGCCAGCAGCTTCCGGGACGGAAGGAATGGCTACACCTTC.

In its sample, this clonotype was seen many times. The CDR3 bases are TGCGCCAGCAGCTTGGCCCCAACTAGCGGCCAAGAGACCCAGTACTTC. Its translation: CASSLAPTSGQETQYF. This sequence joins TRBV5-1 and TRBJ2-5; the match to TRBD2 covers 8 bases. This CDR3 comprises 16 residues. J was trimmed by 1 base and V by 0 bases; bases with no gene match: 5. Germline CDR1 is SGHRS and CDR2 is YFSETQ.

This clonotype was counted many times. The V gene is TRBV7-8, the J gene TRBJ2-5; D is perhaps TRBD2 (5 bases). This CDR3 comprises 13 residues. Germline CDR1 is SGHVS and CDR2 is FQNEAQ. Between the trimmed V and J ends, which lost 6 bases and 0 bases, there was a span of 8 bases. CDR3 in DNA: TGTGCCAGCAGGACACTAGACCAAGAGACCCAGTACTTC. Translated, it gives CASRTLDQETQYF. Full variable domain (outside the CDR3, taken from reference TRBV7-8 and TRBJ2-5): GAGVSQSPRYKVAKRGQDVALRCDPISGHVSLFWYQQALGQGPEFLTYFQNEAQLDKSGLPSDRFFAERPEGSVSTLKIQRTQQEDSAVYLCASRTLDQETQYFGPGTRLLVL.

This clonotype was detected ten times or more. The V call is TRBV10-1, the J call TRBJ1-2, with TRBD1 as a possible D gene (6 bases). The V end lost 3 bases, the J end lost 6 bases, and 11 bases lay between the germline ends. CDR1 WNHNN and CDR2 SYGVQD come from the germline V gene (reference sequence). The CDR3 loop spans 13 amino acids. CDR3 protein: CASSDRGEDGYTF. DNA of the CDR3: TGCGCCAGCAGTGACAGGGGAGAGGATGGCTACACCTTC.